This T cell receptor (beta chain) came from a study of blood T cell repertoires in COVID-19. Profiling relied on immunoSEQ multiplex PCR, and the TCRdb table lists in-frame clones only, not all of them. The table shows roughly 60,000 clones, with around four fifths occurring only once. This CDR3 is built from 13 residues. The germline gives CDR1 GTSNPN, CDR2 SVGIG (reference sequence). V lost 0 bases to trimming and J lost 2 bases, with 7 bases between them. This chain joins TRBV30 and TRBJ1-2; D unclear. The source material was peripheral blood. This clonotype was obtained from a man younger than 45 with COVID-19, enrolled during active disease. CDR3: CAWSVLGNYGYTF. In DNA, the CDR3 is TGTGCCTGGAGTGTACTCGGGAACTATGGCTACACCTTC.